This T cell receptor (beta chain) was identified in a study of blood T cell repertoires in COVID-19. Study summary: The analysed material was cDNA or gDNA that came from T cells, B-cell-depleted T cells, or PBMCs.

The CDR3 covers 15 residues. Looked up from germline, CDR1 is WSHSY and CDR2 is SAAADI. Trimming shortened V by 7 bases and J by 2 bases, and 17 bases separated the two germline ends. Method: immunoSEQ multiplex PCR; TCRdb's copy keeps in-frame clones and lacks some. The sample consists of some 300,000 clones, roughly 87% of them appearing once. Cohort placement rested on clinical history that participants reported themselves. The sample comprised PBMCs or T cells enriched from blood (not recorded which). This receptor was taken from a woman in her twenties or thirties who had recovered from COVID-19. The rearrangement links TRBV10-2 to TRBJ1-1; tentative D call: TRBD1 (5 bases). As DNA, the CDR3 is TGCGCCAGCACCGAGGGACTCGGGTCAAACACTGAAGCTTTCTTT. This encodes CASTEGLGSNTEAFF.